The clone carrying this T cell receptor beta chain was seen a handful of times. Antigen specificity is unknown. The PCR employed 60 Vbeta primers together with 13 Jbeta primers. This table comes from immunoSEQ multiplex PCR, and its TCRdb copy is limited to in-frame clones, with some not included. The data hold roughly 160,000 clones, with roughly three quarters observed a single time. This sample was included in a study of cytomegalovirus exposure and HLA in healthy donors. The V gene's germline CDR1 is GTSNPN and CDR2 SVGIG (reference sequence). V lost 1 base and J lost 11, with 14 bases in between. The CDR3 runs to 12 residues. Overall study results and limits: Association of 17,000 or so TCR beta sequences with HLA alleles was found at 0.05 false discovery rate in a later analysis. Compared with the roughly 730-donor mean, an Asian-associated ancestry cluster reportedly had fewer N-insertions, according to a later analysis. Most TCR beta V segments were productive about 90% or about 30% of the time in an earlier analysis.

The chain couples TRBV30 to TRBJ1-1, with D possibly matching TRBD1 (5 bases). The sequenced sample was PBMCs. This clonotype was sampled from a woman in her forties or fifties in good health and CMV-seropositive. The CDR3 nucleotides are TGTGCCTGGAGTGAGACGGGGGTTGTGGCTTTCTTT. Translation gives CAWSETGVVAFF.